The rows below give T cell receptor beta chains drawn from one sample of a study of CD8+CD57+ T cells in acquired aplastic anemia. TCRdb called the reads again in MiXCR, with one record for every CDR3 protein. In the table there are over 150,000 distinct CDR3 sequences, 70% to 75% of which are singletons. The sequencing input was sorted CD4+, CD8+, or CD8+CD57+ T cells (not recorded which) from PBMCs. Receptors were obtained from a human donor with aplastic anemia. Both conserved end residues are part of each CDR3. D genes are given only for firm matches. Only part of the rows carry a size: once, few, many, or a class if the clone is expanded.

D gene	V gene	J gene	clone size	CDR3 DNA	CDR3 protein
-	TRBV2	TRBJ1-1	-	TGTGCCAGCAGTACCAGCCGACGGCGAAACACTGAAGCTTTCTTT	CASSTSRRRNTEAFF
TRBD2	TRBV7-3	TRBJ2-7	-	TGTGCCAGCAGCCCCCCCGGCGGGAGGGCCGGCGAGCAGTACTTC	CASSPPGGRAGEQYF
-	TRBV7-9	TRBJ2-1	few	TGTGCCAGCAGCTCACAGGGTAATGAGCAGTTCTTC	CASSSQGNEQFF
TRBD1	TRBV2	TRBJ2-1	many	TGTGCCAGGGCCAAGACAGGGGCCCCCTACAATGAGCAGTTCTTC	CARAKTGAPYNEQFF
-	TRBV20-1	TRBJ1-5	-	TGCAGCGCTGAAACGACAGAGGGGTCCCAGCATTTT	CSAETTEGSQHF
-	TRBV7-8	TRBJ1-2	-	TGTGCCAGCAGCTTAGGACCAGAGCACTATGGCTACACCTTC	CASSLGPEHYGYTF
-	TRBV2	TRBJ2-7	-	TGTGCCAGCAGTGAAGGGCCCGCCGCCTCCTACGAGCAGTACTTC	CASSEGPAASYEQYF
-	TRBV7-9	TRBJ2-7	-	TGTGCCAGCAAGCCCCCGGGGGGCGACTACGAGCAGTACTTC	CASKPPGGDYEQYF
TRBD1	TRBV4-1	TRBJ2-7	few	TGCGCCAGAAGCCAAGATCTAGGGACAGGGACCTACGAGCAGTACTTC	CARSQDLGTGTYEQYF
TRBD1	TRBV10-2	TRBJ2-3	-	TGTGCCAGCAGCCCACGGTGGACAGGGGCAGGAGATACGCAGTATTTT	CASSPRWTGAGDTQYF
-	TRBV6-1	TRBJ2-5	many	TGTGCCAGCAGTAAGGGCGATCCTGAAGAGACCCAGTACTTC	CASSKGDPEETQYF
TRBD1	TRBV29-1	TRBJ1-2	few	TGCAGCGTAGCCGGACAGGGGGCCTATGGCTACACCTTC	CSVAGQGAYGYTF
TRBD2	TRBV25-1	TRBJ2-7	few	TGTGCCAGCAGTGAATTAGGGACTAGCGGTACGCCCAGGGACGAGCAGTACTTC	CASSELGTSGTPRDEQYF
-	TRBV7-2	TRBJ1-2	-	TGTGCCAGCAGCTTCGATAACGATGGCTACACCTTC	CASSFDNDGYTF
-	TRBV5-1	TRBJ1-2	-	TGCGCCAGCAGCTTGGAGGGAAGTGGCTACACCTTC	CASSLEGSGYTF
-	TRBV7-6	TRBJ2-3	few	TGTGCCAGCAGCTTAGCCGCCACAGATACGCAGTATTTT	CASSLAATDTQYF
-	TRBV11-1	TRBJ1-1	-	TGTGCCAGCAGCTTAGTGTCCAGGGAGGCTTTCTTT	CASSLVSREAFF
-	TRBV7-2	TRBJ2-7	-	TGTGCCAGCAGCTTCAGTCCCGGGGGCTACGAGCAGTACTTC	CASSFSPGGYEQYF
TRBD1	TRBV20-1	TRBJ2-7	-	TGCAGTGCTCAGGGGGCCGTACTCTCCTACGAGCAGTACTTC	CSAQGAVLSYEQYF
-	TRBV5-1	TRBJ2-3	-	TGCGCCAGCAGCTCCCCTAGGAATACGCAGTATTTT	CASSSPRNTQYF
-	TRBV10-3	TRBJ1-1	-	TGTGCCATCAGTGCAGGGGAAATGATGACTTTCTTT	CAISAGEMMTFF
TRBD1	TRBV25-1	TRBJ1-2	-	TGTGCCAGTAGTGTTATGACAGGGTCTTATGGCTACACCTTC	CASSVMTGSYGYTF
TRBD1	TRBV15	TRBJ2-5	-	TGTGCCACCAGCCCCAGACAGGGATCAGAGGCCCAGTACTTC	CATSPRQGSEAQYF
TRBD1	TRBV24-1	TRBJ2-5	-	TGTGCCACCAGTGAGGAGACAGGGCGGGAGACCCAGTACTTC	CATSEETGRETQYF
TRBD2	TRBV5-4	TRBJ2-3	-	TGTGCCAGCAGCTTGCTAGCGGGGGCCACAGATACGCAGTATTTT	CASSLLAGATDTQYF
TRBD2	TRBV20-1	TRBJ2-3	-	TGCAGTGCCAAGACTAGCGTGGGCACAGATACGCAGTATTTT	CSAKTSVGTDTQYF
TRBD1	TRBV19	TRBJ2-5	-	TGTGCCAGTAGGACCGGGACAGGGGGCCAAGAGACCCAGTACTTC	CASRTGTGGQETQYF
-	TRBV10-2	TRBJ2-7	-	TGCGCCAGCAGTGTAGGCAGGGAGAGCTACGAGCAGTACTTC	CASSVGRESYEQYF
TRBD1	TRBV20-1	TRBJ2-3	-	TGCAGTGCTAGAAGACAGGGGTCAGATACGCAGTATTTT	CSARRQGSDTQYF
TRBD2	TRBV20-1	TRBJ2-1	-	TGCAGTGGGCGAGCGGGGGGGAACAATGAGCAGTTCTTC	CSGRAGGNNEQFF
-	TRBV6-6	TRBJ2-7	few	TGTGCCAGCAGTTACTCGATGGGGGGCTCCTACGAGCAGTACTTC	CASSYSMGGSYEQYF
-	TRBV7-8	TRBJ1-5	few	TGTGCCAGCAGCTTATCGGCGGTTGATCAGCCCCAGCATTTT	CASSLSAVDQPQHF
TRBD2	TRBV24-1	TRBJ2-3	-	TGTGCCACCAGTGGTGGCGCGGGAGCAGATACGCAGTATTTT	CATSGGAGADTQYF
-	TRBV7-6	TRBJ2-7	-	TGTACCAGCAGCTTAGCCGCGTCTGGCTACGAGCAGTACTTC	CTSSLAASGYEQYF
TRBD2	TRBV6-4	TRBJ2-5	many	TGTGCCAGCAGTGCCACGGGACTAGAGTCAGAGACCCAGTACTTC	CASSATGLESETQYF
TRBD1	TRBV24-1	TRBJ2-6	-	TGTGCCACCAGTGGAGGACAGGGGGTATCCGGGGCCAACGTCCTGACTTTC	CATSGGQGVSGANVLTF
-	TRBV9	TRBJ2-3	few	TGTGCCAGCAGCGTAGGAGAGCAGGCCACAGATACGCAGTATTTT	CASSVGEQATDTQYF
-	TRBV5-5	TRBJ1-6	-	TGTGCCAGCAGCTTGGCGGCGAGCTATAATTCACCCCTCCACTTT	CASSLAASYNSPLHF
-	TRBV14	TRBJ2-1	-	TGTGCCAGCAGCCAGACCTACGAGCAGTTCTTC	CASSQTYEQFF
-	TRBV2	TRBJ1-6	-	TGTGCCAGCAGTGCCAACGTTTCACCCCTCCACTTT	CASSANVSPLHF
-	TRBV7-2	TRBJ1-1	once	TGTGCCAGCACCGACGTGGTGTGGGTTCTGAACACTGAAGCTTTCTTT	CASTDVVWVLNTEAFF
-	TRBV7-2	TRBJ2-7	-	TGTGCCAGCAGCTTAGCGGACAGTCTCTACGAGCAGTACTTC	CASSLADSLYEQYF
-	TRBV25-1	TRBJ2-3	-	TGTGCCAGCAGTGAGGGTGCTAGGGTTGGAGATACGCAGTATTTT	CASSEGARVGDTQYF
TRBD1	TRBV2	TRBJ1-2	-	TGTGCCAGCAGAGGGACAGGGCTTAACTATGGCTACACCTTC	CASRGTGLNYGYTF
TRBD1	TRBV2	TRBJ1-5	many	TGTGCCAGCGAAACAGGGGTAAGCAATCAGCCCCAGCATTTT	CASETGVSNQPQHF
TRBD1	TRBV20-1	TRBJ1-6	-	TGCAGTGCTAGAGCCCAGGGGGGTTTACCCCTCCACTTT	CSARAQGGLPLHF
-	TRBV25-1	TRBJ1-1	-	TGTGCCAGCAGTGAAGGATACGGCTCCATGAACACTGAAGCTTTCTTT	CASSEGYGSMNTEAFF
TRBD1	TRBV7-2	TRBJ1-4	-	TGTGCCAGCAGCTTAACCGGGACAGGGGTTTGGGGGAGTGAAAAACTGTTTTTT	CASSLTGTGVWGSEKLFF
-	TRBV12-3/TRBV12-4	TRBJ2-7	-	TGTGCCAGCAGTTTGGGGATTTACGAGCAGTACTTC	CASSLGIYEQYF
-	TRBV10-3	TRBJ2-1	-	TGTGCCATCAGTGAGCCGGATAACAATGAGCAGTTCTTC	CAISEPDNNEQFF
-	TRBV20-1	TRBJ2-3	-	TGCAGTGCTACCTTTACAGGTCTCGGAGATACGCAGTATTTT	CSATFTGLGDTQYF
TRBD1	TRBV9	TRBJ1-3	-	TGTGCCAGCAGGGGGGAACAGGGGAGCTCTGGAAACACCATATATTTT	CASRGEQGSSGNTIYF
TRBD2	TRBV15	TRBJ2-3	-	TGTGCCACCAGCAGGGAGGGGACTAGCGTGGGCGATACGCAGTATTTT	CATSREGTSVGDTQYF
-	TRBV12-5	TRBJ1-1	-	TGTGCCAGCAGTTCTTCTTCTAGGGACACTGAAGCTTTCTTT	CASSSSSRDTEAFF
-	TRBV19	TRBJ1-2	once	TGTGCCAGTAGTGCTTCCGGGACAACCGTTAACTATGGCTACACCTTC	CASSASGTTVNYGYTF
-	TRBV24-1	TRBJ2-3	-	TGTGCCACCAGTGATTTGCGGGACGACACAGATACGCAGTATTTT	CATSDLRDDTDTQYF
-	TRBV29-1	TRBJ2-7	once	TGCAGCGTTGCCCCATACAGCTCCTACGAGCAGTACTTC	CSVAPYSSYEQYF
TRBD2	TRBV6-5	TRBJ2-3	-	TGTGCCAGCAGACCCGGCGGGGGGGATACGCAGTATTTT	CASRPGGGDTQYF
TRBD2	TRBV20-1	TRBJ2-1	-	TGCAGTGCTACCCACGGCGGGGGGTTCTACAATGAGCAGTTCTTC	CSATHGGGFYNEQFF
-	TRBV9	TRBJ1-6	-	TGTGCCAGCAGCCTACGCGGGGGAGAGGCGAATTCACCCCTCCACTTT	CASSLRGGEANSPLHF